This is a list of T cell receptor beta chains from one sample in a study of response to subunit inactivated influenza vaccine. TCRdb ran MiXCR on the RT-PCR reads and lists one entry per CDR3 protein. Of roughly 760,000 distinct CDR3 sequences listed, around 20% are singletons. The material sequenced was PBMCs from blood, taken about 5 days after vaccination. Receptors were obtained from a man between 45 and 60 years old who received an inactivated influenza vaccine. CDR3s include the opening cysteine and the closing phenylalanine or tryptophan. A D gene is named only where the DNA matches it firmly. Size is stated for part of the rows, as once, few or many counts, or as a class when the clone is expanded.

j_gene | v_gene | abundance | d_gene | CDR3aa | CDR3nt
TRBJ1-5 | TRBV4-2 | . | TRBD1 | CASSPNQGAALYQPQHF | TGTGCCAGCAGCCCGAATCAGGGGGCCGCTCTCTATCAGCCCCAGCATTTT
TRBJ2-1 | TRBV20-1 | few | TRBD2 | CSARDLLAGVMDEQFF | TGCAGTGCTAGAGATTTACTAGCGGGAGTGATGGATGAGCAGTTCTTC
TRBJ2-1 | TRBV28 | once | . | CASSFGGKLYNEQFF | TGTGCCAGCAGTTTCGGAGGGAAACTCTACAATGAGCAGTTCTTC
TRBJ2-5 | TRBV12-3/TRBV12-4 | . | . | CASSFRVRGKETQYF | TGTGCCAGCAGTTTCAGGGTCAGAGGTAAAGAGACCCAGTACTTC
TRBJ2-6 | TRBV11-2 | once | . | CASSLGTGHRSGANVLTF | TGTGCCAGCAGCTTAGGAACGGGACACCGCTCTGGGGCCAACGTCCTGACTTTC
TRBJ2-7 | TRBV7-6 | . | TRBD1 | CASSHWTGLYEQYF | TGTGCCAGCAGCCATTGGACAGGGTTGTACGAGCAGTACTTC
TRBJ1-1 | TRBV12-3/TRBV12-4 | few | . | CASSPGPVNTEAFF | TGTGCCAGCAGTCCAGGGCCGGTGAACACTGAAGCTTTCTTT
TRBJ2-3 | TRBV20-1 | few | . | CSARVMGRNTDTQYF | TGCAGTGCTAGAGTTATGGGCCGCAACACAGATACGCAGTATTTT
TRBJ2-5 | TRBV9 | . | . | CASSPDQRANFGETQYF | TGTGCCAGCAGCCCGGACCAACGGGCTAACTTTGGGGAGACCCAGTACTTC
TRBJ1-2 | TRBV7-9 | . | . | CASSLGSLPGYTF | TGTGCCAGCAGCCTGGGCTCCCTCCCTGGCTACACCTTC
TRBJ2-1 | TRBV5-1 | few | TRBD1 | CASSPGTGPPNEQFF | TGCGCCAGCAGCCCCGGGACAGGACCCCCCAATGAGCAGTTCTTC
TRBJ2-5 | TRBV5-1 | . | . | CASSLVGYQETQYF | TGCGCCAGCAGCTTGGTGGGCTACCAAGAGACCCAGTACTTC
TRBJ2-5 | TRBV6-5 | few | TRBD2 | CASSYPGTSGRETQYF | TGTGCCAGCAGTTACCCTGGGACTAGCGGGAGAGAGACCCAGTACTTC
TRBJ2-1 | TRBV5-1 | many | . | CASSLVGTVGNEQFF | TGCGCCAGCAGCTTGGTTGGAACTGTGGGGAATGAGCAGTTCTTC
TRBJ2-3 | TRBV4-2 | few | . | CASSQDGAGLVVPDTQYF | TGTGCCAGCAGCCAAGATGGGGCAGGACTTGTCGTCCCAGATACGCAGTATTTT
TRBJ2-7 | TRBV11-1 | . | . | CASSSTRPYEQYF | TGTGCCAGCAGCTCCACTCGTCCGTACGAGCAGTACTTC
TRBJ2-1 | TRBV20-1 | many | . | CSAPRGFEQFF | TGCAGTGCCCCAAGGGGGTTCGAGCAGTTCTTC
TRBJ2-7 | TRBV7-8 | few | . | CASSFRQDSYEQYF | TGTGCCAGCAGCTTCAGACAGGACTCCTACGAGCAGTACTTC
TRBJ1-2 | TRBV10-3 | few | . | CAIRAWDNSYGYTF | TGTGCCATCAGGGCCTGGGACAATTCCTATGGCTACACCTTC
TRBJ2-2 | TRBV9 | few | . | CASSGFRDNLPGELFF | TGTGCCAGCAGCGGATTCCGGGACAATCTCCCCGGGGAGCTGTTTTTT
TRBJ1-1 | TRBV20-1 | many | . | CSARQGRTEAFF | TGCAGTGCTAGACAGGGAAGGACTGAAGCTTTCTTT
TRBJ2-1 | TRBV12-3/TRBV12-4 | many | . | CASSGGGTRYNEQFF | TGTGCCAGCAGTGGAGGAGGGACTCGCTACAATGAGCAGTTCTTC
TRBJ1-2 | TRBV5-6 | . | TRBD1 | CASSHFRTGGSYGYTF | TGTGCCAGCAGCCATTTCCGGACAGGGGGCTCTTATGGCTACACCTTC
TRBJ2-1 | TRBV5-1 | . | TRBD1 | CASSLRQGRIEQFF | TGCGCCAGCAGCTTGAGACAGGGTAGGATTGAGCAGTTCTTC
TRBJ2-4 | TRBV11-2 | . | TRBD1 | CASSSLHPGQGFMAKNIQYF | TGTGCCAGCAGCTCGCTACATCCGGGACAGGGCTTTATGGCCAAAAACATTCAGTACTTC
TRBJ1-4 | TRBV15 | few | . | CATSREPKEPLFF | TGTGCCACCAGCAGAGAACCGAAAGAGCCACTGTTTTTT
TRBJ2-3 | TRBV20-1 | few | TRBD2 | CSAEYWAAGGLGDTQYF | TGCAGTGCTGAGTATTGGGCTGCGGGGGGGCTAGGAGATACGCAGTATTTT
TRBJ2-7 | TRBV29-1 | . | . | CSVQDTPLEQYF | TGCAGCGTTCAGGACACCCCCCTCGAGCAGTACTTC
TRBJ2-3 | TRBV27 | . | . | CASSLMSGWTDTQYF | TGTGCCAGCAGTTTAATGTCAGGGTGGACAGATACGCAGTATTTT
TRBJ2-3 | TRBV9 | . | . | CASSYRGRILDTQYF | TGTGCCAGCAGCTACCGGGGGCGCATTTTAGATACGCAGTATTTT
TRBJ2-1 | TRBV6-5 | few | . | CASSSTGFNEQFF | TGTGCCAGCAGTTCCACGGGCTTCAATGAGCAGTTCTTC
TRBJ2-1 | TRBV12-3/TRBV12-4 | . | TRBD2 | CASSFWTSGHYNEQFF | TGTGCCAGCAGTTTTTGGACTAGCGGACACTACAATGAGCAGTTCTTC
TRBJ2-2 | TRBV20-1 | many | TRBD2 | CSAREAGVDGELFF | TGCAGTGCTAGAGAAGCGGGAGTTGACGGGGAGCTGTTTTTT
TRBJ2-1 | TRBV10-3 | few | . | CAITTTGPLRYEQFF | TGTGCCATCACCACTACAGGTCCTCTGCGGTATGAGCAGTTCTTC
TRBJ2-7 | TRBV28 | few | . | CASSSVGGRSSYEQYF | TGTGCCAGCAGTTCTGTCGGGGGCAGGAGCTCCTACGAGCAGTACTTC
TRBJ2-7 | TRBV4-3 | . | TRBD1 | CASSQDPGQGNEQYF | TGCGCCAGCAGCCAAGATCCGGGACAGGGGAACGAGCAGTACTTC
TRBJ2-7 | TRBV6-5 | once | TRBD2 | CASSYRTSGRAFIDEQYF | TGTGCCAGCAGTTACCGTACTAGCGGGAGGGCCTTTATCGACGAGCAGTACTTC